This T cell receptor (beta chain) was sequenced during a study of regulatory T cells in long-lasting Graves disease. Whole-study context: By definition, persistent Graves' disease involved antithyroid drugs for over 5 years alongside positive TSH receptor antibodies.

The time point was: persistent/refractory GD, antithyroid drugs over 5 years with positive TRAb. The TCR library used RNA extracted from PBMCs. Germline CDR1 is MDHEN and CDR2 is SYDVKM. Trimming left V 1 base short and J 3 bases short, with 18 bases between. CDR3 length: 17 amino acids. iRepertoire HTBI primers and Arm-PCR of CDR3 regions built TCR beta libraries. TCRdb used MiXCR to reprocess the multiplex PCR reads, holding one entry per CDR3 protein. The sample includes more than 300,000 distinct CDR3 sequences, roughly 25% seen only once; the top ten take approximately 28%. The study's findings and limits: Persistent Graves' patients showed reduced TCR diversity versus newly diagnosed patients. Favoring TRBV28, TRBJ1-2 and TRBJ2-5 was a feature seen in persistent disease. A greater number of public clonotypes (approximately 2,500) was shared by persistent patients than by new patients (approximately 880).

Ten or more counts support this clonotype. Its antigen is as yet unknown. The chain combines TRBV28 with TRBJ1-2; D call uncertain. Sample: peripheral blood mononuclear cells (PBMCs), taken when the disease was refractory, from a patient treated with antithyroid drugs. This receptor was obtained from a middle-aged woman with Graves disease. In DNA, the CDR3 is TGTGCCAGCAGTTTATCGCCACATCCGAAGGGTGACTATGGCTACACCTTC. It codes for CASSLSPHPKGDYGYTF.